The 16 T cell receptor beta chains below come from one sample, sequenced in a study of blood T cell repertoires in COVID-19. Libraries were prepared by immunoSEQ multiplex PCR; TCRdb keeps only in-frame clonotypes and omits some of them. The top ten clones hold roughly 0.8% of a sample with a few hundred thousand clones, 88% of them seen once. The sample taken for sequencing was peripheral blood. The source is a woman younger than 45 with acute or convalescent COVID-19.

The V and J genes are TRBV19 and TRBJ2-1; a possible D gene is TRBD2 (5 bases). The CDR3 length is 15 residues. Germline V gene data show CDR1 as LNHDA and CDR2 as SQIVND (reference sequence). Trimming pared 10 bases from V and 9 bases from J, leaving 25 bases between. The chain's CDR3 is CATDPSGRGKGEQFF. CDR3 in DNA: TGTGCCACCGATCCCAGCGGTCGGGGTAAAGGTGAGCAGTTCTTC.

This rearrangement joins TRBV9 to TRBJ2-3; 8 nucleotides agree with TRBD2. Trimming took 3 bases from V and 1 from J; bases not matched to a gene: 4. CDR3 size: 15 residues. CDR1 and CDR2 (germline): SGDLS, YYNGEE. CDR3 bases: TGTGCCAGCAGCGGAAGAGCGGGAGGCACAGATACGCAGTATTTT. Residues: CASSGRAGGTDTQYF.

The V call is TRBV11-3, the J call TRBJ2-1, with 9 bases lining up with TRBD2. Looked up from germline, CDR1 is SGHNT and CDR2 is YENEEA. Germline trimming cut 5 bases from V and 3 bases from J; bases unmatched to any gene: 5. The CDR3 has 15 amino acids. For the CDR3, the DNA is TGTGCCAGCAGCCACAGCGGGAGGCGCTACAATGAGCAGTTCTTC. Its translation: CASSHSGRRYNEQFF. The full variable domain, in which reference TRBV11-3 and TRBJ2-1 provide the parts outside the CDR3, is EAGVVQSPRYKIIEKKQPVAFWCNPISGHNTLYWYLQNLGQGPELLIRYENEEAVDDSQLPKDRFSAERLKGVDSTLKIQPAELGDSAVYLCASSHSGRRYNEQFFGPGTRLTVL.

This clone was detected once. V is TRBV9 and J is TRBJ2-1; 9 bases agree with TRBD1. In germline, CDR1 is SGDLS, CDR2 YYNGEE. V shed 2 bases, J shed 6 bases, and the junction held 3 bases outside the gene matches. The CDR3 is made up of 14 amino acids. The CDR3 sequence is CASSVGQGFNEQFF. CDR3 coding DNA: TGTGCCAGCAGCGTCGGACAGGGGTTCAATGAGCAGTTCTTC.

The CDR3 region has the DNA TGTGCCAGCAACAGACTAGCGGGCGGATACAATGAGCAGTTCTTC. Translating it yields CASNRLAGGYNEQFF. The chain joins TRBV3-1 (or the pseudogene TRBV3-2) to TRBJ2-1; 10 bases align to TRBD2. J gave up 4 bases and V 7 bases, and 7 bases lay outside the gene matches. From germline, CDR1 is LGHDT and CDR2 YNNKEL (reference sequence). The CDR3 length is 15 residues.

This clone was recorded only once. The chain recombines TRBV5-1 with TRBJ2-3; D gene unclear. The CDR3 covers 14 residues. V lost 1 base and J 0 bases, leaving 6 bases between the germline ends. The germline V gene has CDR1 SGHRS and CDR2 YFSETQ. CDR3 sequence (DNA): TGCGCCAGCAGCTTGACAGATAGCACAGATACGCAGTATTTT. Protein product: CASSLTDSTDTQYF.

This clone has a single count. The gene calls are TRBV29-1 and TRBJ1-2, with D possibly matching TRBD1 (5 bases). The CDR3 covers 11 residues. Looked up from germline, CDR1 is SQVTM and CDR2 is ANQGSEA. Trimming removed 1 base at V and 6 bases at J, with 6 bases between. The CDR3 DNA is TGCAGCGTTGAAGGGGGCCATGGCTACACCTTC. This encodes CSVEGGHGYTF.

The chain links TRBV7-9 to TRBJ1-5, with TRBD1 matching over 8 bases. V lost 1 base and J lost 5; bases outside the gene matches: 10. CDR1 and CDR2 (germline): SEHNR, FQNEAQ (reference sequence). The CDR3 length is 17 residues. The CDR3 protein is CASSLGSGRGPDQPQHF. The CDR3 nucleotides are TGTGCCAGCAGCTTAGGGTCGGGCAGGGGGCCTGATCAGCCCCAGCATTTT.

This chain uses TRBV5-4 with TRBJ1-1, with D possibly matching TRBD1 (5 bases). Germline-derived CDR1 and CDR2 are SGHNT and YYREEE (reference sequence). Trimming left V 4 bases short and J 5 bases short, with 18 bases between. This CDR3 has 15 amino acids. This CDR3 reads CASSTTPRGRTEAFF. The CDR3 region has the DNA TGTGCCAGCAGCACCACCCCAAGGGGCAGGACTGAAGCTTTCTTT.

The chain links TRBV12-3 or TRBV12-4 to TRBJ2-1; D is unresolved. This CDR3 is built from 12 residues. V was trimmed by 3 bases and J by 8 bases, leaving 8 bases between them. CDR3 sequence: CASSFMRYEQFF. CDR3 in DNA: TGTGCCAGCAGTTTTATGCGTTATGAGCAGTTCTTC.

The DNA for the CDR3 is TGTGCCAGCAGTTCTGAAGCGGGAACATACAATGAGCAGTTCTTC. This gives the protein CASSSEAGTYNEQFF. The genes are TRBV6-2 or TRBV6-3 and TRBJ2-1; 7 bases agree with TRBD2. Per germline, CDR1 MNHEY and CDR2 SVGEGT. V gave up 4 bases and J gave up 4 bases; unmatched junction bases: 7. The CDR3 spans 15 residues.

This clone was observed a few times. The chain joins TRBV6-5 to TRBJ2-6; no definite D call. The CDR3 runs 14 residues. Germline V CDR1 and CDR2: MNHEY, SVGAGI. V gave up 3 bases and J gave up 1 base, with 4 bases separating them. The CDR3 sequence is CASSYLSGANVLTF. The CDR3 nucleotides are TGTGCCAGCAGTTATCTATCTGGGGCCAACGTCCTGACTTTC.

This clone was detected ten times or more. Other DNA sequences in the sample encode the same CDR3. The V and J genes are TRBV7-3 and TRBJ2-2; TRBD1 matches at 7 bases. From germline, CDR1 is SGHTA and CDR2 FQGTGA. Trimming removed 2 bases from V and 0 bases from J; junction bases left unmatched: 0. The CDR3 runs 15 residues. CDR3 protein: CASSLQGANTGELFF. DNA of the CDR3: TGTGCCAGCAGCTTACAGGGGGCGAACACCGGGGAGCTGTTTTTT.

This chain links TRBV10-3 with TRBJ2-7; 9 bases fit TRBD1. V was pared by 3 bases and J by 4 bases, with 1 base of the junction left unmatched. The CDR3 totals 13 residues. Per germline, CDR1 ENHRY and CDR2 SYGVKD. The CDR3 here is CAISEGTGYEQYF. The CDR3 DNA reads TGTGCCATCAGTGAAGGGACAGGGTACGAGCAGTACTTC.

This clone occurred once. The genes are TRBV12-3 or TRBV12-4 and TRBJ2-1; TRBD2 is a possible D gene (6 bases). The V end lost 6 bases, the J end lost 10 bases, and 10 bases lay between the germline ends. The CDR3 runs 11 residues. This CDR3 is CASSLRGEQFF. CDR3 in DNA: TGTGCCAGCAGCCTCCGGGGGGAGCAGTTCTTC.

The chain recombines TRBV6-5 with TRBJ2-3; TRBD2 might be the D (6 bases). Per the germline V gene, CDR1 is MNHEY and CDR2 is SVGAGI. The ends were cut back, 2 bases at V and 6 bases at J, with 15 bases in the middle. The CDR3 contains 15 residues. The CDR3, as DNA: TGTGCCAGCAGTTACACTAGCCCCGGGGTGGATACGCAGTATTTT. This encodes CASSYTSPGVDTQYF.